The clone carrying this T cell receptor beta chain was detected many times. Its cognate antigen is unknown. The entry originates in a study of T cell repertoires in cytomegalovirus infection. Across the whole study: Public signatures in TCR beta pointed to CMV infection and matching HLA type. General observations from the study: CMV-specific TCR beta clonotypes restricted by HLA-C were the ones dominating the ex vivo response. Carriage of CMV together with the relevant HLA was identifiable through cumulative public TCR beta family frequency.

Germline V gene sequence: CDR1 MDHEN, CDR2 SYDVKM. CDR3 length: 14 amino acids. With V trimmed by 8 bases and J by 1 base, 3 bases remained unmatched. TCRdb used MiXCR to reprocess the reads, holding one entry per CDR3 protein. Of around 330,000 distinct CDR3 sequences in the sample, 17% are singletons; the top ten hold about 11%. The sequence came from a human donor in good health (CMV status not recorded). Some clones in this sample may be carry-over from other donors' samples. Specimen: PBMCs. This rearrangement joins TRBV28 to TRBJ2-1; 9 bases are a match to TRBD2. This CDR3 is CASRAGGSYNEQFF. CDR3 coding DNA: TGTGCCAGCCGAGCGGGAGGATCCTACAATGAGCAGTTCTTC.